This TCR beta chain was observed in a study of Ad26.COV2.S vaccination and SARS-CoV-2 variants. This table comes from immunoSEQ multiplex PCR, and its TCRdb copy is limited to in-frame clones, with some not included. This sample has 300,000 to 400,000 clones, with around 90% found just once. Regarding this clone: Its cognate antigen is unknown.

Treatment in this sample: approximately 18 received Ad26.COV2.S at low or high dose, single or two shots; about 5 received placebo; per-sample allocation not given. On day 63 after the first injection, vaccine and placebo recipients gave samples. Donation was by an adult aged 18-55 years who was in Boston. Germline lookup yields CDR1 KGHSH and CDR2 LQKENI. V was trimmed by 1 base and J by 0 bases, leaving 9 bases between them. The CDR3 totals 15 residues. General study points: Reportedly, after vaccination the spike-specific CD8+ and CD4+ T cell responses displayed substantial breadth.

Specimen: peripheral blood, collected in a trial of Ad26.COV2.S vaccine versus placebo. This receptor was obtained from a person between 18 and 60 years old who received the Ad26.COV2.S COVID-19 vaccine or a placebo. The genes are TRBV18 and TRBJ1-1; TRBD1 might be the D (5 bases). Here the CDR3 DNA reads TGTGCCAGCTCACCACAGGGGCCGTTGAACACTGAAGCTTTCTTT. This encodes CASSPQGPLNTEAFF. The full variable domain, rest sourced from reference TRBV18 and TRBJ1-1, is NAGVMQNPRHLVRRRGQEARLRCSPMKGHSHVYWYRQLPEEGLKFMVYLQKENIIDESGMPKERFSAEFPKEGPSILRIQQVVRGDSAAYFCASSPQGPLNTEAFFGQGTRLTVV.